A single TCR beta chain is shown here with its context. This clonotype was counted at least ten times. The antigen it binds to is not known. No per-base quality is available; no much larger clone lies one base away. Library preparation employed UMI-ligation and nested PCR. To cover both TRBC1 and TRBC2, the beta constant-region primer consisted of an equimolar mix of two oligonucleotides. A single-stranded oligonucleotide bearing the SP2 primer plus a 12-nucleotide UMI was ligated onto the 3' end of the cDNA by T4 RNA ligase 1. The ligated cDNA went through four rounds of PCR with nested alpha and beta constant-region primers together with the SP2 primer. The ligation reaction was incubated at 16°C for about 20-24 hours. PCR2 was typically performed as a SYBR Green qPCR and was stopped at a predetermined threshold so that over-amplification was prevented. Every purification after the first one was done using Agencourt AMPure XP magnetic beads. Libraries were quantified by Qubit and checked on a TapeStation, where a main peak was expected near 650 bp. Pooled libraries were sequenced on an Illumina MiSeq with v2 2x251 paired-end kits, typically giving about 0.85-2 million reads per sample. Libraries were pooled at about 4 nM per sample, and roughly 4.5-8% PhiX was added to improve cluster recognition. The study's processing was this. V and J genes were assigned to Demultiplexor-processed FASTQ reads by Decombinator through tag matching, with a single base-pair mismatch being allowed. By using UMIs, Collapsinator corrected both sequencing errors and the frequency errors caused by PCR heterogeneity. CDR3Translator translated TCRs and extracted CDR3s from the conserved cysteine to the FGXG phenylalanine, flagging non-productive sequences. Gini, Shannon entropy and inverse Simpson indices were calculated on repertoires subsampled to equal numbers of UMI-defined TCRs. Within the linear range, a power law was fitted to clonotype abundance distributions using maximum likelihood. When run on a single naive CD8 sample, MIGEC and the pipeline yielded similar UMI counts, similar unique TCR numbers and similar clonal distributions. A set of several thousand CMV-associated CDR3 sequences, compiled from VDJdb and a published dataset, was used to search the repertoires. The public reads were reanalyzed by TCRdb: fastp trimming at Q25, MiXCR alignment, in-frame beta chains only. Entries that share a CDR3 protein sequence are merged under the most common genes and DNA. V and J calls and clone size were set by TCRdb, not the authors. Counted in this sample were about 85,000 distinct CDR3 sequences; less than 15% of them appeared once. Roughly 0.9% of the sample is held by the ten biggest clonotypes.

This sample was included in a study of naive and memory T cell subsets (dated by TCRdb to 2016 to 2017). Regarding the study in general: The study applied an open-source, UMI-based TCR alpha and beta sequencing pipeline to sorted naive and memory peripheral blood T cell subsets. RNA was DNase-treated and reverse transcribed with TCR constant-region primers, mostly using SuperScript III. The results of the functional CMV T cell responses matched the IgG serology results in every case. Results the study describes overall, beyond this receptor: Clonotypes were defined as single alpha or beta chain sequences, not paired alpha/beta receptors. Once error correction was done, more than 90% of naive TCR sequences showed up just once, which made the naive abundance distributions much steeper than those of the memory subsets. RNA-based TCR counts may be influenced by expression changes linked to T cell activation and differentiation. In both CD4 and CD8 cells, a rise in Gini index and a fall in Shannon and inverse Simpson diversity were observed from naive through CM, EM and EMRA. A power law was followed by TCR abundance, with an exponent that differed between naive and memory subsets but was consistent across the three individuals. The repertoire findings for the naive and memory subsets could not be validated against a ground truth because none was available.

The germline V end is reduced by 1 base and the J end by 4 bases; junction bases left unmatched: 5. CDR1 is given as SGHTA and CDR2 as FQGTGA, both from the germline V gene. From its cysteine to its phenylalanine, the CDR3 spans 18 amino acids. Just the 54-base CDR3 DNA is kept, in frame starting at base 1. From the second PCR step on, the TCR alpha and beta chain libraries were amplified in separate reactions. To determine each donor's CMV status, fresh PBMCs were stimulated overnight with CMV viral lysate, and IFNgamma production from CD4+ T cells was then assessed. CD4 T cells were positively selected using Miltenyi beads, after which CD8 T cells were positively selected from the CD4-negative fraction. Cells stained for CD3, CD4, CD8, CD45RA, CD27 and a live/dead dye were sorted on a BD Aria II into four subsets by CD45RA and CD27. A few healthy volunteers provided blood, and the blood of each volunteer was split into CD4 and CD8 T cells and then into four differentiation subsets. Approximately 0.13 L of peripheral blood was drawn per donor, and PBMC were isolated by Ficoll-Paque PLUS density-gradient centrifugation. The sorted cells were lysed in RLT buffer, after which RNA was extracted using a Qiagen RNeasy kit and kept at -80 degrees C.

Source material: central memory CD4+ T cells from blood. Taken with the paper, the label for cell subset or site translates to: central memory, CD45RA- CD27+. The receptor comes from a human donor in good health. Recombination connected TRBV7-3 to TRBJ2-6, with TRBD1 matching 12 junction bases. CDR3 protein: CASSLKGQGATGANVLTF. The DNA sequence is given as TGTGCCAGCAGCTTAAAGGGACAGGGGGCGACGGGGGCCAACGTCCTGACTTTC. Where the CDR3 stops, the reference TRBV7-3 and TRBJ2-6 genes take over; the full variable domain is GAGVSQTPSNKVTEKGKYVELRCDPISGHTALYWYRQSLGQGPEFLIYFQGTGAADDSGLPNDRFFAVRPEGSVSTLKIQRTERGDSAVYLCASSLKGQGATGANVLTFGAGSRLTVL.